Each of the 10 T cell receptor beta chains below was sequenced from the same sample in a study of Ad26.COV2.S vaccination and SARS-CoV-2 variants. Assay used: immunoSEQ multiplex PCR; TCRdb lists only in-frame clones, some missing. The sample has 350,000 to 400,000 clones; about nine tenths are singletons. Documented treatment: approximately 18 received Ad26.COV2.S at low or high dose, single or two shots; 5 received placebo; per-sample allocation not given. Samples analyzed were those drawn on day 63 after the first vaccine or placebo injection. The specimen was peripheral blood, collected in a trial of Ad26.COV2.S vaccine versus placebo. These receptors were obtained from a person aged 18 to 59 who received the Ad26.COV2.S COVID-19 vaccine or a placebo.

This chain joins TRBV11-2 and TRBJ1-1; TRBD1 is a possible D gene (6 bases). This CDR3 region has 14 residues. Per the germline V gene, CDR1 is SGHAT and CDR2 is FQNNGV. Trimming took 4 bases from V and 4 from J, leaving 13 bases between them. The CDR3 DNA reads as TGTGCCAGCAGCTCGCAGGGGTTTGCCACTGAAGCTTTCTTT. Translated: CASSSQGFATEAFF.

The V call is TRBV19, the J call TRBJ1-4, with TRBD1 identical over 11 bases. There are 17 residues in the CDR3. Germline V gives CDR1 LNHDA, CDR2 SQIVND (reference sequence). The ends lost 6 bases at V and 7 bases at J; junction bases unmatched: 13. CDR3 sequence reads: CASSAGDRGSGSEKLFF. For the CDR3, the DNA is TGTGCCAGTAGCGCTGGGGACAGGGGGAGTGGGAGTGAAAAACTGTTTTTT.

CDR3 in amino acids: CTSSQEVPSGRGFYNEQFF. In nucleotides, the CDR3 is TGCACCAGCAGCCAAGAGGTCCCCTCGGGAAGAGGATTCTACAATGAGCAGTTCTTC. The rearrangement uses TRBV1 and TRBJ2-1; the table's D call, TRBD2, was not checked against the DNA. TRBV1 represents a pseudogene. This CDR3 comprises 19 residues.

This rearrangement joins TRBV7-6 to TRBJ2-7; TRBD2 is a possible D gene (6 bases). In germline, CDR1 is SGHVS, CDR2 FNYEAQ. The CDR3 consists of 14 residues. The germline V and J ends were trimmed by 1 base and 1 base, with 8 bases remaining between them. The CDR3, as DNA: TGTGCCAGCAGCTTAGGACTAGGTTCCTACGAGCAGTACTTC. Its protein is CASSLGLGSYEQYF.

On this clone itself: At one end the junction does not follow the germline gene, possibly because of a read error. The rearrangement links TRBV7-9 to TRBJ1-2; a possible D gene is TRBD1 (5 bases). The CDR3 has 14 residues. The germline gives CDR1 SEHNR, CDR2 FQNEAQ (reference sequence). CDR3 bases: TGTGCCAGCAGCCCCAATGGGTTAGTGGGGCAGGACCTCTTC. Amino acid sequence: CASSPNGLVGQDLF.

The chain links TRBV5-1 to TRBJ2-5, with D possibly TRBD2 on 6 matching bases. Trimming removed 3 bases from V and 2 bases from J, with 11 bases in between. Germline V lookup: CDR1 SGHRS, CDR2 YFSETQ. This CDR3 contains 14 residues. The CDR3 DNA reads TGCGCCAGCAGCTCCGGCGCGGGGCAAGAGACCCAGTACTTC. This gives the protein CASSSGAGQETQYF.

The sample holds a few counts of this clone. V usage is TRBV11-2 and J usage is TRBJ2-1; the D is unclear. The CDR3 has 13 residues. Looked up from germline, CDR1 is SGHAT and CDR2 is FQNNGV. Between the trimmed V and J ends, which lost 5 bases and 6 bases, there was a span of 11 bases. DNA of the CDR3: TGTGCCAGCAGCCCCCGTATGGGCAATGAGCAGTTCTTC. Translating gives CASSPRMGNEQFF. The variable domain in full, completed from reference TRBV11-2 and TRBJ2-1, reads EAGVAQSPRYKIIEKRQSVAFWCNPISGHATLYWYQQILGQGPKLLIQFQNNGVVDDSQLPKDRFSAERLKGVDSTLKIQPAKLEDSAVYLCASSPRMGNEQFFGPGTRLTVL.

V is TRBV5-4 and J is TRBJ2-1; 11 nucleotides align to TRBD2. The CDR3 extends over 17 amino acids. Looked up from germline, CDR1 is SGHNT and CDR2 is YYREEE (reference sequence). Trimming took 0 bases from V and 3 from J; bases not matched to a gene: 5. The CDR3 region has the DNA TGTGCCAGCAGCTTGGACTTCCTAGCGGGAGGCTACAATGAGCAGTTCTTC. As protein: CASSLDFLAGGYNEQFF.

J is TRBJ2-5 and V is TRBV7-2; the match to TRBD1 covers 11 bases. Germline V gene sequence: CDR1 SGHTA, CDR2 FQGNSA. J was trimmed by 4 bases and V by 5 bases; bases with no gene match: 12. The CDR3 length is 17 residues. CDR3 sequence reads: CASSPRGQGGIGETQYF. The CDR3 bases are TGTGCCAGCAGCCCTAGGGGACAGGGGGGAATTGGAGAGACCCAGTACTTC.

The chain links TRBV2 to TRBJ2-7; 9 nucleotides align to TRBD1. Germline-derived CDR1 and CDR2 are SNHLY and FYNNEI. CDR3 length: 12 residues. Trimming cost V 8 bases and J 6 bases; bases outside gene matches: 5. The CDR3 is CASRTGVGEQYF. The CDR3, as DNA: TGTGCCAGCCGGACAGGGGTGGGCGAGCAGTACTTC.